The clone carrying this TCR beta chain occurred a few times. Its antigen is unknown. This specimen belongs to a study of T cells after posttransplantation cyclophosphamide. Points from the study as a whole: Later blood repertoires were often dominated by clones from the donor CD8+ memory compartment.

The length of the CDR3 is 12 residues. The germline V gene encodes CDR1 KGHSH and CDR2 LQKENI. V lost 6 bases and J lost 3, with 7 bases in between. Clones were read by immunoSEQ multiplex PCR, and TCRdb kept only the in-frame ones, dropping some. Singletons are absent from the sample, which has some 40,000 clones. The chain employs TRBV18 and TRBJ2-3; D gene uncertain. Sequencing input: PBMCs. The source is a man in his fifties or sixties in good health, CMV-negative, and a related stem cell transplant donor. CDR3 loop: CASSPGTDTQYF. As DNA, the CDR3 is TGTGCCAGCTCCCCCGGGACAGATACGCAGTATTTT.